The 15 T cell receptor beta chains below were found in one sample sequenced in a study of blood T cell repertoires in COVID-19. TCRdb's table, derived via immunoSEQ multiplex PCR, lists solely in-frame clones and lacks some. The data show roughly 180,000 clones, about 85% seen once. The sequenced sample consisted of peripheral blood. The receptors were sampled from a woman aged 60-75 years with acute or convalescent COVID-19.

This clone was counted only a few times. This chain connects TRBV28 to TRBJ1-1; 7 bases map to TRBD1. The CDR3 spans 14 residues. V shed 10 bases, J shed 4 bases, and the junction held 12 bases outside the gene matches. CDR1 MDHEN and CDR2 SYDVKM come from the germline V gene. CDR3 nucleotide sequence: TGTGCCACCCACGAGCAGGGGGACGGCACTGAAGCTTTCTTT. Its translation is CATHEQGDGTEAFF. Full variable domain (outside the CDR3, taken from reference TRBV28 and TRBJ1-1): DVKVTQSSRYLVKRTGEKVFLECVQDMDHENMFWYRQDPGLGLRLIYFSYDVKMKEKGDIPEGYSVSREKKERFSLILESASTNQTSMYLCATHEQGDGTEAFFGQGTRLTVV.

The chain is built from TRBV4-2 and TRBJ2-1, with 9 nucleotides matching TRBD2. In germline, CDR1 is LGHNA, CDR2 YNFKEQ. V trimming: 0 bases; J trimming: 0 bases; junction bases outside the gene matches: 6. The CDR3 length is 18 residues. CDR3 in amino acids: CASSQDRLAGSSYNEQFF. As DNA, the CDR3 is TGTGCCAGCAGCCAAGATCGGCTAGCGGGGAGCTCCTACAATGAGCAGTTCTTC.

The count of this clone is one. V usage is TRBV2 and J usage is TRBJ1-6, with 9 nucleotides matching TRBD1. The CDR3 has 15 residues. With 9 bases clipped from V and 1 base from J, the junction kept 4 bases outside the gene matches. From germline, CDR1 is SNHLY and CDR2 FYNNEI. CDR3 sequence reads: CASKDRGSYNSPLHF. The CDR3 DNA sequence: TGTGCCAGTAAGGACAGGGGTTCCTATAATTCACCCCTCCACTTT.

This clone is a singleton in its sample. This CDR3 reads CASSVQGALADTQYF. CDR3 DNA: TGTGCCAGCAGCGTCCAGGGGGCTTTGGCAGATACGCAGTATTTT. The rearrangement links TRBV11-3 to TRBJ2-3; TRBD1 agrees at 8 bases. Per the germline V gene, CDR1 is SGHNT and CDR2 is YENEEA. The CDR3 loop spans 15 amino acids. After removal of 5 bases from V and 4 bases from J, the junction contained 8 bases not matched to a gene. The full variable domain, in which reference TRBV11-3 and TRBJ2-3 provide the parts outside the CDR3, is EAGVVQSPRYKIIEKKQPVAFWCNPISGHNTLYWYLQNLGQGPELLIRYENEEAVDDSQLPKDRFSAERLKGVDSTLKIQPAELGDSAVYLCASSVQGALADTQYFGPGTRLTVL.

This clone occurred a few times. The chain joins TRBV5-1 to TRBJ2-7; maybe TRBD2 (5 bases). The germline V gene has CDR1 SGHRS and CDR2 YFSETQ. The CDR3 loop spans 14 amino acids. The germline V and J ends were trimmed by 2 bases and 5 bases, with 14 bases remaining between them. The CDR3 DNA sequence: TGCGCCAGCAGCTTAAGTAGTGCCGGGGACGAGCAGTACTTC. Its translation is CASSLSSAGDEQYF. Supplemented by reference TRBV5-1 and TRBJ2-7, the full variable domain reads KAGVTQTPRYLIKTRGQQVTLSCSPISGHRSVSWYQQTPGQGLQFLFEYFSETQRNKGNFPGRFSGRQFSNSRSEMNVSTLELGDSALYLCASSLSSAGDEQYFGPGTRLTVT.

This clone was counted a single time. The chain recombines TRBV6-5 with TRBJ1-1, with 8 bases fitting TRBD1. The CDR3 contains 13 residues. Germline V gene data show CDR1 as MNHEY and CDR2 as SVGAGI. V dropped 7 bases and J dropped 6; count of bases not matched to a gene: 7. Here the CDR3 DNA reads TGTGCCAGCACAGGGGGCGCTTTGTCTGAAGCTTTCTTT. Translating gives CASTGGALSEAFF.

The chain couples TRBV7-3 to TRBJ2-3, with 7 bases identical to TRBD2. This CDR3 has 15 residues. Germline V lookup: CDR1 SGHTA, CDR2 FQGTGA. Unmatched junction bases numbered 7, after V lost 2 bases and J lost 5 bases. The CDR3 bases are TGTGCCAGCAGCTTACTAGCGGCAAGGCAAGATACGCAGTATTTT. Protein product: CASSLLAARQDTQYF.

V and J are TRBV6-5 and TRBJ2-1, with TRBD1 matching 8 bases. CDR3 length: 15 residues. Unmatched junction bases numbered 16, after V lost 6 bases and J lost 12 bases. Germline CDR1 is MNHEY and CDR2 is SVGAGI. The CDR3 DNA reads TGTGCCAGCAGAGCCGGGACAGGCGGCTCCTGGGGGCAGTTCTTC. It specifies CASRAGTGGSWGQFF.

The CDR3 DNA reads TGCGCCAGCAAGAATGGCGTCGCGGGAGGAAACACCATATATTTT. Protein product: CASKNGVAGGNTIYF. The V gene is TRBV10-2, the J gene TRBJ1-3; no firm D call. The CDR3 contains 15 residues. Trimming shortened V by 7 bases and J by 4 bases, and 17 bases separated the two germline ends. The V gene's germline CDR1 is WSHSY and CDR2 SAAADI.

This chain uses TRBV27 with TRBJ1-2, with TRBD1 as a possible D gene (5 bases). V lost 5 bases and J lost 5, with 12 bases in between. Germline-derived CDR1 and CDR2 are MNHEY and SMNVEV (reference sequence). The CDR3 length is 13 residues. In DNA, the CDR3 is TGTGCCAGCAGTCTGTCAGGGCCATATGGCTACACCTTC. It specifies CASSLSGPYGYTF.

This chain joins TRBV4-1 and TRBJ2-2, with D perhaps matching TRBD1 (5 bases). The CDR3 spans 17 residues. The germline gives CDR1 MGHRA, CDR2 YSYEKL. V lost 4 bases and J 3 bases, leaving 18 bases between the germline ends. CDR3 protein: CASSRPPSGLDTGELFF. For the CDR3, the DNA is TGCGCCAGCAGCCGCCCCCCTTCAGGGCTGGACACCGGGGAGCTGTTTTTT.

This clone was seen more than once but under ten times. This chain connects TRBV28 to TRBJ2-2; the match to TRBD1 covers 9 bases. V lost 11 bases, J lost 0 bases, and 13 bases stayed unmatched. Looked up from germline, CDR1 is MDHEN and CDR2 is SYDVKM. The CDR3 has 17 residues. For the CDR3, the DNA is TGTGCCGTTGGACCCGGGACAGGGCTTACGAACACCGGGGAGCTGTTTTTT. It codes for CAVGPGTGLTNTGELFF.

The rearrangement uses TRBV20-1 and TRBJ2-1, with D perhaps TRBD1 (6 bases). The CDR3 consists of 14 residues. CDR1 is DFQATT and CDR2 is SNEGSKA in the germline V gene (reference sequence). Deletions cut 3 bases from V and 4 bases from J, with 13 bases between. CDR3 residues: CSASWGQGYNEQFF. Written as DNA, the CDR3 is TGCAGTGCTAGTTGGGGGCAGGGTTACAATGAGCAGTTCTTC.

This clone was counted a single time. J is TRBJ1-1 and V is TRBV6-5; possibly TRBD1 for D (5 bases). The CDR3 covers 16 residues. Trimming removed 1 base from V and 1 base from J, with 13 bases in between. Germline lookup yields CDR1 MNHEY and CDR2 SVGAGI. The CDR3 DNA sequence: TGTGCCAGCAGTTACTTACCGGGACTTGGGAACACTGAAGCTTTCTTT. Its translation is CASSYLPGLGNTEAFF.

The chain is built from TRBV6-5 and TRBJ1-5; a possible D gene is TRBD1 (6 bases). From germline, CDR1 is MNHEY and CDR2 SVGAGI. The V end lost 7 bases, the J end lost 1 base, and 14 bases lay between the germline ends. CDR3 length: 15 amino acids. The CDR3, as DNA: TGTGCCAGCACCTCCGGGGGGCAGAGCAATCAGCCCCAGCATTTT. This translates into CASTSGGQSNQPQHF.